Below, 32 T cell receptor beta chains from the same sample are listed, as sequenced in a study of T-cell reconstitution after alpha-beta-depleted transplantation in children. As it was prepared, the TCRbeta library received unique molecular identifiers. A single record per CDR3 protein comes from TCRdb applying MiXCR to the PCR reads. The table records 750,000 to 950,000 distinct CDR3 sequences, 15% to 20% of them present only once. The material sequenced was PBMCs, mostly from graft donor cells, taken 360 days after TCRalphabeta/CD19-depleted stem cell transplant. These receptors all stem from a male patient younger than 18 who had a stem cell transplant for acute lymphoblastic leukemia, so the T cells may come from the graft donor.

The chain is built from TRBV7-8 and TRBJ2-7; D perhaps matches TRBD2 (6 bases). The CDR3 covers 15 residues. The V end lost 1 base, the J end lost 7 bases, and 17 bases lay between the germline ends. Germline assignment: CDR1 SGHVS and CDR2 FQNEAQ. DNA of the CDR3: TGTGCCAGCAGCTTAGGAATGAGGAGGGGAAGGGAGCAGTACTTC. Protein product: CASSLGMRRGREQYF.

The CDR3 sequence: CASSRVVGRLNNSPLHF. CDR3 DNA: TGCGCCAGCAGCCGGGTGGTGGGCAGACTGAATAATTCACCCCTCCACTTT. The chain joins TRBV4-1 to TRBJ1-6; the D is unclear. This CDR3 is built from 17 residues. Germline CDR1 is MGHRA and CDR2 is YSYEKL. V was shortened by 4 bases and J by 5 bases, with 18 bases between the two germline ends.

The chain couples TRBV29-1 to TRBJ2-3, with unresolved D. V shed 4 bases and J shed 7 bases, with 6 bases lying between them. The germline CDR1 and CDR2 sequences are SQVTM and ANQGSEA. The CDR3 is 10 amino acids. CDR3 DNA: TGCAGCGTTGGGTCCCATACGCAGTATTTT. Translation: CSVGSHTQYF.

The chain has TRBV15 and TRBJ2-2; TRBD2 matches at 7 bases. This CDR3 is 16 amino acids long. V was clipped by 3 bases and J by 5 bases; unmatched bases: 9. Germline V gene sequence: CDR1 LNHNV, CDR2 YYDKDF (reference sequence). The DNA of the CDR3 is TGTGCCACCAGCAGCAGGCCCAGCGGGGTTACCGGGGAGCTGTTTTTT. It codes for CATSSRPSGVTGELFF.

The V call is TRBV10-3, the J call TRBJ2-7; weak D call: TRBD1 (6 bases). Trimming left V 7 bases short and J 0 bases short, with 16 bases between. The CDR3 contains 15 residues. Per germline, CDR1 ENHRY and CDR2 SYGVKD. The CDR3 DNA reads as TGTGCCATCAACTCGGACAGCTATAGCTCCTACGAGCAGTACTTC. Translation gives CAINSDSYSSYEQYF.

The chain couples TRBV3-1 to TRBJ2-3; 8 bases match TRBD2. After removal of 6 bases from V and 5 bases from J, the junction contained 19 bases not matched to a gene. Germline CDR1 reads LGHDT; CDR2 reads YNNKEL (reference sequence). The CDR3 contains 18 residues. The CDR3 DNA is TGTGCCAGCAGTCCCCCTACGGGACTAGGGGGTTCAGGAGATACGCAGTATTTT. It specifies CASSPPTGLGGSGDTQYF.

The sample holds a few counts of this clonotype. This sequence joins TRBV28 and TRBJ1-6, with D tentatively TRBD1 (6 bases). Germline V CDR1 and CDR2: MDHEN, SYDVKM. V gave up 9 bases and J gave up 4 bases, with 13 bases separating them. The CDR3 is made up of 14 amino acids. CDR3 nucleotide sequence: TGTGCCAGTACCGGACAGATTTATAATTCACCCCTCCACTTT. Residues: CASTGQIYNSPLHF.

This clonotype has only a few counts. The chain employs TRBV12-3 or TRBV12-4 and TRBJ1-2, with a weak D call TRBD1 (6 bases). Deletions cut 5 bases from V and 2 bases from J, with 15 bases between. The length of the CDR3 is 15 residues. The CDR3 DNA sequence: TGTGCCAGCAGTGGGGGTGGGGACACCAACTATGGCTACACCTTC. Its translation is CASSGGGDTNYGYTF.

This clonotype was observed at least ten times. The V and J genes are TRBV12-3 or TRBV12-4 and TRBJ2-3, with 10 bases fitting TRBD2. There are 16 residues in the CDR3. The V and J ends lost 1 base and 8 bases, in that order; junction bases with no gene match: 9. CDR3 residues: CASSLEGAGGPGTQYF. The DNA of the CDR3 is TGTGCCAGCAGTTTAGAGGGAGCGGGAGGGCCAGGTACGCAGTATTTT.

The rearrangement uses TRBV27 and TRBJ2-3; 13 positions match TRBD2. The CDR3 sequence is 14 residues long. Germline V CDR1 and CDR2: MNHEY, SMNVEV (reference sequence). V lost 5 bases to trimming and J lost 6 bases; unmatched junction nucleotides: 2. CDR3 in DNA: TGTGCCAGCAGTGGGGGACTAGCGGGGGATACGCAGTATTTT. Encoded protein: CASSGGLAGDTQYF.

This clonotype was seen ten or more times. V and J are TRBV3-1 and TRBJ1-3, with no clear D. The CDR3 totals 13 residues. Germline loops: CDR1 LGHDT, CDR2 YNNKEL (reference sequence). The V end was cut by 5 bases, the J end by 4 bases, with 9 bases between. The CDR3 sequence: CASSRTGGNTIYF. DNA of the CDR3: TGTGCCAGCAGCAGGACGGGCGGAAACACCATATATTTT.

This clonotype has only a few counts. The chain uses TRBV15 and TRBJ2-1; D possibly corresponds to TRBD1 (5 bases). Deletions cut 0 bases from V and 14 bases from J, with 17 bases between. The germline V gene encodes CDR1 LNHNV and CDR2 YYDKDF (reference sequence). The CDR3 runs 14 residues. CDR3 protein: CATSREGARPPKFF. CDR3 coding DNA: TGTGCCACCAGCAGAGAAGGGGCTAGACCCCCGAAGTTCTTC.

This rearrangement joins TRBV5-1 to TRBJ2-3, with D unresolved. The germline V gene has CDR1 SGHRS and CDR2 YFSETQ. This CDR3 is built from 13 residues. Trimming shortened V by 3 bases and J by 4 bases, and 9 bases separated the two germline ends. This chain's CDR3 is CASSYGDADTQYF. The CDR3 nucleotides read TGCGCCAGCAGCTACGGTGACGCAGATACGCAGTATTTT.

This clonotype was seen a handful of times. This chain connects TRBV12-3 or TRBV12-4 to TRBJ1-3; no reliable D call. V gave up 6 bases and J gave up 9 bases, with 18 bases separating them. CDR3 length: 14 amino acids. The CDR3 is CASSSIWYMGTIYF. The CDR3 DNA follows: TGTGCCAGCAGCTCGATCTGGTACATGGGCACCATATATTTT.

The chain's CDR3 is CASTLGAFVPLNTEAFF. The CDR3 region has the DNA TGTGCCAGCACCCTCGGGGCTTTTGTCCCCTTAAACACTGAAGCTTTCTTT. The chain carries TRBV12-3 or TRBV12-4 and TRBJ1-1; possibly TRBD1 for D (5 bases). This CDR3 is 17 amino acids long. The V and J ends lost 7 bases and 2 bases respectively, with 23 bases between them.

This rearrangement joins TRBV20-1 to TRBJ2-3; the D call may be TRBD1 or TRBD2 (5 bases each). With 7 bases removed from V and 2 bases from J, the gap between germline ends came to 16 bases. Germline-derived CDR1 and CDR2 are DFQATT and SNEGSKA (reference sequence). CDR3 size: 14 residues. CDR3 sequence: CSGTRDASTDTQYF. CDR3 nucleotide sequence: TGCAGTGGAACCCGGGACGCATCCACAGATACGCAGTATTTT.

This clonotype has just a few counts. The chain carries TRBV2 and TRBJ2-2, with D uncertain. CDR1 and CDR2 (germline): SNHLY, FYNNEI. The length of the CDR3 is 14 residues. V was clipped by 4 bases and J by 2 bases, with 8 bases between them. DNA of the CDR3: TGTGCCAGCAGTGTCATTACAAACACCGGGGAGCTGTTTTTT. Protein sequence: CASSVITNTGELFF. Full variable domain (rest looked up from reference TRBV2 and TRBJ2-2): EPEVTQTPSHQVTQMGQEVILRCVPISNHLYFYWYRQILGQKVEFLVSFYNNEISEKSEIFDDQFSVERPDGSNFTLKIRSTKLEDSAMYFCASSVITNTGELFFGEGSRLTVL.

This clonotype was found many times. The chain couples TRBV20-1 to TRBJ2-7, with 12 nucleotides matching TRBD2. Trimming at V came to 5 bases and at J to 4 bases, leaving 6 bases not matched to a gene. The CDR3 loop spans 14 amino acids. Germline V gene data show CDR1 as DFQATT and CDR2 as SNEGSKA (reference sequence). As DNA, the CDR3 is TGCAGTGCTTCTAGCGGGAGGGTTGGGTACGAGCAGTACTTC. Its protein product is CSASSGRVGYEQYF.

The chain recombines TRBV5-1 with TRBJ2-7; a weak D match, TRBD2 (6 bases). CDR1 is SGHRS and CDR2 is YFSETQ in the germline V gene. V lost 0 bases, J lost 4 bases, and 14 bases lay in between. CDR3 length equals 15 residues. CDR3: CASSLDGGSRYEQYF. CDR3 bases: TGCGCCAGCAGCTTGGATGGGGGGTCTAGGTACGAGCAGTACTTC.

V is TRBV11-1 and J is TRBJ2-1; TRBD2 matches 10 bases. This CDR3 is built from 16 residues. The J segment lost 8 bases and the V segment lost 1 base, leaving 8 bases of the junction unmatched. Per the germline V gene, CDR1 is SGHAT and CDR2 is FQDESV (reference sequence). The CDR3 loop reads CASSLGSSGRAHEQFF. The CDR3 DNA sequence: TGTGCCAGCAGCTTAGGCTCCAGCGGGAGGGCACATGAGCAGTTCTTC.

The chain carries TRBV7-9 and TRBJ2-7; perhaps D is TRBD1 or TRBD2 (6 bases each). Germline V gene sequence: CDR1 SEHNR, CDR2 FQNEAQ (reference sequence). CDR3 length: 14 amino acids. Trimming took 4 bases from V and 6 from J, leaving 16 bases between them. The CDR3 DNA follows: TGTGCCAGCAGCTCTGACTCGGGGGCGGGCGAGCAGTACTTC. This sequence encodes CASSSDSGAGEQYF.

A note on this clonotype: It may be a read error: a sequence one base away is much more abundant. The V call is TRBV28, the J call TRBJ2-7, with 7 bases matching TRBD1. CDR1 and CDR2 (germline): MDHEN, SYDVKM. This CDR3 has 14 amino acids. The CDR3 DNA is TGTGCCAGCAGTTTTGACAGGGATGCGGACGAGCAGAACTTC. Encoded protein: CASSFDRDADEQNF.

V usage is TRBV12-3 or TRBV12-4 and J usage is TRBJ2-1; D remains unclear. This CDR3 contains 12 residues. V gave up 2 bases and J gave up 10 bases, with 9 bases separating them. CDR3 nucleotide sequence: TGTGCCAGCAGTTTATGGTCCGGAGAGCAGTTCTTC. Translating it yields CASSLWSGEQFF.

The rearrangement joins TRBV15 to TRBJ2-3; maybe TRBD1 (7 bases). The length of the CDR3 is 16 residues. Germline CDR1 LNHNV, CDR2 YYDKDF (reference sequence). V gave up 3 bases and J gave up 5 bases, with 18 bases separating them. CDR3 DNA sequence: TGTGCCACCAGCAGTGAGGGGGCCGGGAGTGGAGATACGCAGTATTTT. Protein product: CATSSEGAGSGDTQYF.

With respect to this clonotype: This may be a read error: a much more frequent sequence differs by one nucleotide. The chain uses TRBV29-1 and TRBJ2-7; D is undetermined. CDR3 length equals 13 residues. Germline-derived CDR1 and CDR2 are SQVTM and ANQGSEA. Trimming left V 4 bases short and J 9 bases short, with 19 bases between. The CDR3, as DNA: TGCAGCGTTGTGACCGTTCTCACCCACGGGCAGTACTTC. This sequence encodes CSVVTVLTHGQYF.

This clonotype was recorded a few times. The CDR3 coding sequence is TGTGCCACCAGCAGAGGAACCCTGACTAGCCGCACAGATACGCAGTATTTT. This translates into CATSRGTLTSRTDTQYF. This chain uses TRBV15 with TRBJ2-3; 7 bases fit TRBD2. Germline V lookup: CDR1 LNHNV, CDR2 YYDKDF (reference sequence). There are 17 residues in the CDR3. The V and J ends lost 1 base and 1 base, in that order; junction bases with no gene match: 8. The full variable domain, in which reference TRBV15 and TRBJ2-3 provide the parts outside the CDR3, is DAMVIQNPRYQVTQFGKPVTLSCSQTLNHNVMYWYQQKSSQAPKLLFHYYDKDFNNEADTPDNFQSRRPNTSFCFLDIRSPGLGDTAMYLCATSRGTLTSRTDTQYFGPGTRLTVL.

This clonotype was counted ten times or more. The J gene is TRBJ2-7, the V gene TRBV7-8; 7 bases are shared with TRBD2. Germline CDR1 is SGHVS and CDR2 is FQNEAQ. V lost 5 bases, J lost 4 bases, and 11 bases stayed unmatched. This CDR3 is 15 amino acids long. CDR3 DNA sequence: TGTGCCAGCAGCCCAGTAGCGGGTCATCATTACGAGCAGTACTTC. This translates into CASSPVAGHHYEQYF.

This clonotype appeared a few times. The V gene is TRBV6-2 or TRBV6-3, the J gene TRBJ2-5; 7 nucleotides agree with TRBD2. Unmatched junction bases numbered 6, after V lost 6 bases and J lost 2 bases. The CDR3 runs 14 residues. Germline V gene lookup returns CDR1 MNHEY and CDR2 SVGEGT. Here the CDR3 DNA reads TGTGCCAGCAGGCCGGGACTACGACAAGAGACCCAGTACTTC. Translation: CASRPGLRQETQYF.

The chain uses TRBV4-1 and TRBJ1-5; 12 nucleotides align to TRBD1. CDR1 MGHRA and CDR2 YSYEKL come from the germline V gene. With 3 bases clipped from V and 1 base from J, the junction kept 7 bases outside the gene matches. The CDR3 consists of 18 residues. CDR3: CASSHPGTGGLSNQPQHF. The CDR3, as DNA: TGCGCCAGCAGCCATCCCGGGACAGGGGGCCTAAGCAATCAGCCCCAGCATTTT.

This clonotype was detected a few times. V and J are TRBV3-1 and TRBJ2-7; tentative D call: TRBD2 (6 bases). This CDR3 spans 12 amino acids. In germline, CDR1 is LGHDT, CDR2 YNNKEL (reference sequence). Trimming removed 4 bases from V and 7 bases from J, with 11 bases in between. In nucleotides, the CDR3 is TGTGCCAGCAGCCGGGACTCCGGGGAGCAGTACTTC. Its protein product is CASSRDSGEQYF.

The chain carries TRBV15 and TRBJ2-2; 9 nucleotides align to TRBD1. The CDR3 covers 16 residues. The V gene end was trimmed by 5 bases and the J gene end by 5 bases; junction bases not matched to a gene: 9. CDR1 LNHNV and CDR2 YYDKDF come from the germline V gene (reference sequence). CDR3 amino acids: CATSEQGANPTGELFF. In DNA, the CDR3 is TGTGCCACCAGCGAACAGGGGGCCAATCCTACCGGGGAGCTGTTTTTT.

A few counts support this clonotype. This sequence joins TRBV4-1 and TRBJ2-1; TRBD1 matches 10 bases. The germline gives CDR1 MGHRA, CDR2 YSYEKL. This CDR3 comprises 15 residues. V was pared by 3 bases and J by 9 bases, with 8 bases of the junction left unmatched. CDR3 coding DNA: TGCGCCAGCAGCCAGCTCGGGACAGGGGAAGGTGAGCAGTTCTTC. Protein: CASSQLGTGEGEQFF.